The entry below describes one TCR beta chain. Its antigen is still unknown. These data are taken from a study of immune evolution from preneoplasia to lung adenocarcinoma. On the study more broadly: HLA loss of heterozygosity: about 7% AIS, about 15% MIA, about 31% ADC, none AAH.

The germline CDR1 and CDR2 sequences are SGHNT and YYREEE (reference sequence). The CDR3 consists of 13 residues. The V gene end was trimmed by 3 bases and the J gene end by 1 base; junction bases not matched to a gene: 0. Whole-study findings and limits: Normal lung had the highest top T cell clone frequencies.

Two lung cancer pathologists independently confirmed each histologic diagnosis. Macro-dissection enriched premalignant or tumor cells before nucleic acid extraction. Assay used: immunoSEQ multiplex PCR; TCRdb lists only in-frame clones, some missing. The table lists around 4,100 clones, around nine tenths of them singletons. V usage is TRBV5-4 and J usage is TRBJ2-7, with TRBD1 matching 8 bases. Sequenced: FFPE minimally invasive lung adenocarcinoma tissue. This TCR came from a donor aged 70 or over with lung adenocarcinoma. The CDR3 region has the DNA TGTGCCAGCAGCTGGGACAGGTCCTACGAGCAGTACTTC. It is translated as CASSWDRSYEQYF. The complete variable domain, with remaining parts taken from reference TRBV5-4 and TRBJ2-7, reads ETGVTQSPTHLIKTRGQQVTLRCSSQSGHNTVSWYQQALGQGPQFIFQYYREEENGRGNFPPRFSGLQFPNYSSELNVNALELDDSALYLCASSWDRSYEQYFGPGTRLTVT.